This T cell receptor (beta chain) was obtained from a study of blood T cells in healthy people across ages. Background on the study: Through template switching, about one barcoded beta molecule was captured per two T cells, as measured in model experiments.

In its sample, this clonotype was seen a few times. Germline V CDR1 and CDR2: MNHEY, SMNVEV (reference sequence). CDR3 length equals 15 residues. V lost 6 bases and J lost 0, with 14 bases in between. The study recruited healthy Caucasian donors from Russia who were aged roughly 6 to 90. Isolation recovered at least 6.5 million PBMCs from every sample. A second about 6 to 12 cycle PCR used barcoded and J-beta primers. Every sample returned 2.5 million or more CDR3-containing paired-end reads. TCRdb itself ran the 5' RACE reads through MiXCR, one entry per CDR3 protein. The sample yields 1.5 million to 2 million distinct CDR3 sequences, more than 35% seen once.

Sequenced input: blood. The TCR sequence derives from a human donor in good health. The chain links TRBV27 to TRBJ1-2; TRBD1 might be the D (6 bases). CDR3 bases: TGTGCCAGCAGGCCCCGGAACAGGGCTAACTATGGCTACACCTTC. Residues: CASRPRNRANYGYTF.